This T cell receptor (beta chain) was documented in a study of T cells in Graves' hyperthyroidism and ophthalmopathy. General observations from the study: The majority of expanded thyroid clonotypes above 0.001 also appeared in blood.

This clonotype was observed many times. Its antigen remains unknown. Amplification yielded TCR beta CDR3 regions, with RNA transcripts as the source. The HTBI primer set drove a first-round RT-PCR of the TCR CDR3. TCRdb analysed the multiplex PCR reads with MiXCR anew, one entry per CDR3 protein. The sample carries 250,000 to 300,000 distinct CDR3 sequences, about 17% recorded once. The TCR was taken from a woman aged 55 to 70 with Graves' ophthalmopathy. The material sequenced was blood.

The CDR3 DNA reads TGTGCCAGCAGCTCACACAGTGGCTCCTACAATGAGCAGTTCTTC. This translates into CASSSHSGSYNEQFF. This rearrangement joins TRBV7-2 to TRBJ2-1; unclear D gene. Trimming cost V 4 bases and J 0 bases, with 10 bases left between them. In germline, CDR1 is SGHTA, CDR2 FQGNSA. The CDR3 is 15 residues long.